The 21 T cell receptor beta chains listed next were all sequenced from one sample in a study of early T cells in non-severe SARS-CoV-2 infection. TCRdb re-called the 5' RACE reads through MiXCR, storing one row per CDR3 protein. The table includes 45,000 to 50,000 distinct CDR3 sequences, 5.5% to 8% detected once. Sequenced here: whole blood, sampled at baseline. Source of these receptors: an adult who was a healthcare worker with PCR-confirmed SARS-CoV-2 infection or an uninfected control (not recorded which).

This clonotype was found many times. The CDR3 DNA is TGTGCCAGCAGTTACTCGGTTGAATCCGGGACAGGGGGCTACGAGCAGTACTTC. It yields the protein CASSYSVESGTGGYEQYF. The chain is built from TRBV6-6 and TRBJ2-7; 11 positions match TRBD1. Germline V gene data show CDR1 as MNHNY and CDR2 as SVGAGI (reference sequence). J gave up 3 bases and V 0 bases, and 10 bases lay outside the gene matches. The CDR3 covers 18 residues.

The rearrangement joins TRBV7-2 to TRBJ1-1, with D unclear. The CDR3 runs 13 residues. V was pared by 2 bases and J by 2 bases, with 6 bases between. Germline lookup yields CDR1 SGHTA and CDR2 FQGNSA. The chain's CDR3 is CASSLKHNTEAFF. The CDR3 coding sequence is TGTGCCAGCAGCTTAAAACACAACACTGAAGCTTTCTTT.

The table lists this clonotype with many counts. CDR3 sequence: CASSLGLNYEQYF. The CDR3, as DNA: TGTGCCAGCAGCCTCGGACTCAACTACGAGCAGTACTTC. This chain uses TRBV11-2 with TRBJ2-7; weak D call: TRBD2 (5 bases). CDR3 size: 13 residues. Germline assignment: CDR1 SGHAT and CDR2 FQNNGV. V was shortened by 5 bases and J by 3 bases, with 11 bases between the two germline ends.

The sample holds many counts of this clonotype. This chain connects TRBV9 to TRBJ2-1, with 12 bases lining up with TRBD2. V lost 4 bases to trimming and J lost 5 bases; unmatched junction nucleotides: 7. Germline CDR1 is SGDLS and CDR2 is YYNGEE. There are 16 residues in the CDR3. The DNA of the CDR3 is TGTGCCAGCAGCCAGAGGACTAGCGGGGCCCACAATGAGCAGTTCTTC. Amino acids: CASSQRTSGAHNEQFF.

This sequence joins TRBV5-8 and TRBJ2-7; 10 bases are a match to TRBD2. Germline CDR1 SGHTS, CDR2 YDEGEE. The length of the CDR3 is 15 residues. V shed 4 bases and J 3 bases; nucleotides not matched to a gene: 7. CDR3 protein: CASSRSGTSDYEQYF. Here the CDR3 DNA reads TGTGCCAGCAGCAGATCCGGGACTAGCGACTACGAGCAGTACTTC.

The chain is built from TRBV6-2 or TRBV6-3 and TRBJ2-7; D perhaps matches TRBD2 (5 bases). The germline V gene encodes CDR1 MNHEY and CDR2 SVGEGT. The CDR3 loop spans 15 amino acids. With 1 base removed from V and 3 bases from J, the gap between germline ends came to 13 bases. The CDR3 DNA reads TGTGCCAGCAGTTACTGGGGTCCGGGAAACTACGAGCAGTACTTC. This translates into CASSYWGPGNYEQYF.

This sequence joins TRBV7-8 and TRBJ2-5; the D gene is possibly TRBD2 (5 bases). V gave up 4 bases and J gave up 5 bases, with 20 bases separating them. This CDR3 is 16 amino acids long. CDR1 is SGHVS, CDR2 FQNEAQ, per germline. The CDR3 DNA reads TGTGCCAGCAGCTCCACGGGGTCTGAGTTATTGGAGACCCAGTACTTC. This gives the protein CASSSTGSELLETQYF.

This chain links TRBV10-3 with TRBJ1-1, with 9 bases aligning to TRBD1. Germline loops: CDR1 ENHRY, CDR2 SYGVKD. Unmatched junction bases numbered 9, after V lost 4 bases and J lost 3 bases. CDR3 length: 16 amino acids. The CDR3 DNA is TGTGCCATCAGTGGACAGGACAGGGGTCCATACACTGAAGCTTTCTTT. This sequence encodes CAISGQDRGPYTEAFF.

At least ten counts were recorded for this clonotype. This rearrangement joins TRBV6-4 to TRBJ2-3; D may match TRBD1 or TRBD2 (5 bases each). CDR1 MRHNA and CDR2 SNTAGT come from the germline V gene. V lost 2 bases and J lost 0, with 9 bases in between. This CDR3 is built from 15 residues. CDR3 in DNA: TGTGCCAGCAGTGACACCTGGGACAGCACAGATACGCAGTATTTT. Its translation: CASSDTWDSTDTQYF.

The chain combines TRBV6-2 or TRBV6-3 with TRBJ2-7; no clear D. CDR1 and CDR2 (germline): MNHEY, SVGEGT. The CDR3 has 14 residues. V lost 6 bases and J 7 bases, leaving 19 bases between the germline ends. The CDR3 sequence: CASRSYLDTTEQYF. CDR3 coding DNA: TGTGCCAGCAGATCGTACCTAGACACCACGGAGCAGTACTTC.

This clonotype was counted many times. The chain uses TRBV7-6 and TRBJ2-1, with D perhaps TRBD2 (5 bases). There are 15 residues in the CDR3. The germline V and J ends were trimmed by 0 bases and 7 bases, with 13 bases remaining between them. The germline V gene has CDR1 SGHVS and CDR2 FNYEAQ. CDR3 DNA: TGTGCCAGCAGCTTAGCTCGCGGAGGTGGGAATGAGCAGTTCTTC. Residues: CASSLARGGGNEQFF.

By share, this clonotype counts as medium-sized. The chain recombines TRBV5-8 with TRBJ2-7; 9 nucleotides match TRBD2. The germline CDR1 and CDR2 sequences are SGHTS and YDEGEE. This CDR3 is 14 amino acids long. The V gene end was trimmed by 2 bases and the J gene end by 2 bases; junction bases not matched to a gene: 2. The CDR3 is CASSLAGGTYEQYF. DNA of the CDR3: TGTGCCAGCAGCTTAGCGGGGGGCACCTACGAGCAGTACTTC.

A few counts support this clonotype. The chain joins TRBV2 to TRBJ2-3; D assignment may be TRBD1 or TRBD2 (6 bases each). V was shortened by 8 bases and J by 4 bases, with 13 bases between the two germline ends. The CDR3 is made up of 13 amino acids. Germline V gene sequence: CDR1 SNHLY, CDR2 FYNNEI. CDR3 in DNA: TGTGCCAGCGGTCGGGGGCCGGCAGATACGCAGTATTTT. It translates to CASGRGPADTQYF.

The CDR3 bases are TGCGCCAGCAACCCGGGGGGGGCCCAAGAGACCCAGTACTTC. Translation: CASNPGGAQETQYF. The chain combines TRBV5-1 with TRBJ2-5; 8 bases map to TRBD2. Losses at the gene ends were 6 bases for V and 1 base for J; bases not matched to a gene: 5. The length of the CDR3 is 14 residues. Looked up from germline, CDR1 is SGHRS and CDR2 is YFSETQ.

In its sample, this clonotype was seen many times. The J gene is TRBJ2-5, the V gene TRBV20-1; D is perhaps TRBD1 (7 bases). The CDR3 contains 14 residues. CDR1 and CDR2 (germline): DFQATT, SNEGSKA (reference sequence). The germline V and J ends were trimmed by 5 bases and 1 base, with 14 bases remaining between them. The CDR3 sequence is CSADGGTAQETQYF. CDR3 nucleotide sequence: TGCAGTGCTGACGGAGGGACAGCCCAAGAGACCCAGTACTTC.

This clonotype showed up many times. V and J are TRBV7-6 and TRBJ2-2; no definite D call. The CDR3 sequence is 17 residues long. The ends were cut back, 1 base at V and 0 bases at J, with 12 bases in the middle. Germline loops: CDR1 SGHVS, CDR2 FNYEAQ. The chain's CDR3 is CASSLGSGHTNTGELFF. CDR3 bases: TGTGCCAGCAGCTTAGGGTCAGGCCATACGAACACCGGGGAGCTGTTTTTT.

The sample holds a few counts of this clonotype. The CDR3 is CASSYSAGLAGQEYF. The CDR3 nucleotides read TGTGCCAGCAGTTACTCAGCGGGACTAGCGGGTCAGGAGTACTTC. The rearrangement links TRBV6-2 or TRBV6-3 to TRBJ2-7; TRBD2 aligns across 12 bases. CDR3 size: 15 residues. The V gene end was trimmed by 0 bases and the J gene end by 11 bases; junction bases not matched to a gene: 8. CDR1 is MNHEY and CDR2 is SVGEGT in the germline V gene.

The rearrangement uses TRBV5-5 and TRBJ2-3; D unresolved. V dropped 4 bases and J dropped 6 bases, with 15 bases sitting between them. This CDR3 spans 14 amino acids. CDR1 and CDR2 from the germline V gene are SGHKS and YYEKEE (reference sequence). The CDR3 region has the DNA TGTGCCAGCAGCCCCGTTGGTGGTTGGGATACGCAGTATTTT. It codes for CASSPVGGWDTQYF.

This clonotype was picked up many times. The chain has TRBV5-6 and TRBJ2-1; 9 nucleotides match TRBD1. This CDR3 spans 17 amino acids. Germline CDR1 SGHDT, CDR2 YYEEEE. The V segment lost 0 bases and the J segment 6 bases; nucleotides outside the gene matches: 10. CDR3 sequence reads: CASSLAGGQGISNEQFF. CDR3 bases: TGTGCCAGCAGCTTGGCAGGGGGACAGGGTATCTCCAATGAGCAGTTCTTC.

The table lists this clonotype with many counts. The chain uses TRBV28 and TRBJ1-2; D gene unclear. The CDR3 runs 12 residues. The germline gives CDR1 MDHEN, CDR2 SYDVKM. The germline V and J ends were trimmed by 2 bases and 8 bases, with 9 bases remaining between them. As DNA, the CDR3 is TGTGCCAGCAGTTTACGAGGGTGGGGCTACACCTTC. Protein: CASSLRGWGYTF.

This clonotype was detected only a few times. This chain uses TRBV11-2 with TRBJ1-1, with 11 bases that match TRBD1. CDR3 size: 16 residues. J was trimmed by 5 bases and V by 5 bases; bases with no gene match: 10. Germline CDR1 SGHAT, CDR2 FQNNGV. CDR3 DNA: TGTGCCAGCAGCCTAAGGACAGGGGGCGGAGGGACTGAAGCTTTCTTT. Its protein is CASSLRTGGGGTEAFF.